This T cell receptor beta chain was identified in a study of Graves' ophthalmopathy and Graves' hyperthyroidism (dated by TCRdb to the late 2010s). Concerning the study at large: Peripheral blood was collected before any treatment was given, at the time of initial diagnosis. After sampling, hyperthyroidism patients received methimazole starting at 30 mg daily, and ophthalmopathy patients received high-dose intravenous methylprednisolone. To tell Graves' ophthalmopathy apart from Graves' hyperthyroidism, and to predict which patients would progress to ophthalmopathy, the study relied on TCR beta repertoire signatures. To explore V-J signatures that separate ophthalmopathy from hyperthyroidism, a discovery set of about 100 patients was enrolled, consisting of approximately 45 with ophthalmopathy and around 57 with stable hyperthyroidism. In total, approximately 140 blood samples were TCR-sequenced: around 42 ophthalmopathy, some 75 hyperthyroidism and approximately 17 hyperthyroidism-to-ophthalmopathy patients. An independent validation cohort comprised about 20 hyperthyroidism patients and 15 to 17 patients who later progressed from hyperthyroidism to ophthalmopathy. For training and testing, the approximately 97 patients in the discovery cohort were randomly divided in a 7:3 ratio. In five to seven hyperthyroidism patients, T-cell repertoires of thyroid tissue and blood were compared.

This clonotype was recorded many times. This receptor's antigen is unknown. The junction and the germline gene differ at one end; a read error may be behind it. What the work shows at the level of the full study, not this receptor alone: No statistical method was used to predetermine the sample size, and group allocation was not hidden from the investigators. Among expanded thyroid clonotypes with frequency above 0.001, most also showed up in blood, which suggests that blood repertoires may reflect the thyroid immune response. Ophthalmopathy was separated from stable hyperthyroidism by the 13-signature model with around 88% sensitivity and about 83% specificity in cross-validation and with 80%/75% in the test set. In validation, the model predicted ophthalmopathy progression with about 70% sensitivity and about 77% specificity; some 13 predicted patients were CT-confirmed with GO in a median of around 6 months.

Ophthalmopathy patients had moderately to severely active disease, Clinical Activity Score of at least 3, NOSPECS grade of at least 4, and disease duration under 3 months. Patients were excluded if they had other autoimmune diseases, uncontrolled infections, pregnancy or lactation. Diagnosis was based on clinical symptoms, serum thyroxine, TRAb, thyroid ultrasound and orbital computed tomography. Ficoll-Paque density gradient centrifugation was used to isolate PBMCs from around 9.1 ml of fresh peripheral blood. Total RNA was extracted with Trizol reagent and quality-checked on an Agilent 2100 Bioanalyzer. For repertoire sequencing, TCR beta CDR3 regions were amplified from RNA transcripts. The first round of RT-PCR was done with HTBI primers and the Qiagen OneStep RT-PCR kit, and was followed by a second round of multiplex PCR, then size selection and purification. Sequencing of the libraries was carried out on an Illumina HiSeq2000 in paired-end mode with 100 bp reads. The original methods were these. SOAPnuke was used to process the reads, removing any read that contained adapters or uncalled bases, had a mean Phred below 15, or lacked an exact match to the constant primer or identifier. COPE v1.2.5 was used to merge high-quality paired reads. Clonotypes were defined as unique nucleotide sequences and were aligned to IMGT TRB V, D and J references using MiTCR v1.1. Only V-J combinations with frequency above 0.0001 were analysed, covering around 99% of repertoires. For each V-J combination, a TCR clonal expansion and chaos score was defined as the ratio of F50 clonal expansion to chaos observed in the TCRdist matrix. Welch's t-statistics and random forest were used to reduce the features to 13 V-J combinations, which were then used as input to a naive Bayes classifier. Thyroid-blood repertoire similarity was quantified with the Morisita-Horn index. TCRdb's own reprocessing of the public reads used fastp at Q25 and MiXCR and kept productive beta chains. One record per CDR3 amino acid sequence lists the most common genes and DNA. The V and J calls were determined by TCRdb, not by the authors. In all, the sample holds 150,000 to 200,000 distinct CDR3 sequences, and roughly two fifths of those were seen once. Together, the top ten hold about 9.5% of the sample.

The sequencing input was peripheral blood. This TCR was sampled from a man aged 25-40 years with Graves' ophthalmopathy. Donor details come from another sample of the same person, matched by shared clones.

The CDR3 region has the sequence CSLEPIGSTEAFF. In nucleotides, the sequence is TGCAGCCTTGAACCTATAGGGTCCACTGAAGCTTTCTTT. The receptor chain draws on TRBV29-1 and TRBJ1-1; the D gene identity is not certain. The CDR3 starts with the cysteine, ends with the phenylalanine, and has 13 residues. Only the CDR3 DNA stays, 39 bases, in frame from base 1. Sequences SQVTM (CDR1) and ANQGSEA (CDR2) are obtained from the germline V gene.